One and the same sample provided the 24 T cell receptor beta chains below, sequenced in a study of post-analysis software for immune sequencing data. Study findings and constraints: The study found TRBV5-6, TRBV5-1 and TRBV20-1 among roughly 5 TRBV segments more frequent in patients than controls.

Antigen specificity for these receptors is unknown. cDNA libraries of TCR beta carried unique molecular identifiers. TCRdb passed the PCR reads through MiXCR, listing each CDR3 protein once. The table includes 750,000 to 950,000 distinct CDR3 sequences, about 45% detected once. Source material: blood. The source of these receptors is a girl between 10 and 17 years old with multiple sclerosis.

The chain employs TRBV12-3 or TRBV12-4 and TRBJ1-2; perhaps TRBD1 as D (6 bases). There are 15 residues in the CDR3. The germline V and J ends were trimmed by 2 bases and 4 bases, with 14 bases remaining between them. CDR3 in amino acids: CASSLLLGGPYGYTF. The DNA for the CDR3 is TGTGCCAGCAGTTTACTTCTAGGGGGGCCCTATGGCTACACCTTC.

The CDR3 reads CASSLNREYGYTF. In DNA, the CDR3 is TGTGCCAGCAGCTTAAACAGGGAGTATGGCTACACCTTC. The rearrangement links TRBV7-9 to TRBJ1-2; a weak D match, TRBD1 (6 bases). CDR3 length equals 13 residues. V gave up 2 bases and J gave up 5 bases, with 9 bases separating them. Germline V gives CDR1 SEHNR, CDR2 FQNEAQ (reference sequence).

This clonotype was seen a few times. This rearrangement joins TRBV4-3 to TRBJ2-1; 10 bases align to TRBD2. The length of the CDR3 is 18 residues. Germline CDR1 is LGHNA and CDR2 is YSLEER. Unmatched junction bases numbered 12, after V lost 0 bases and J lost 7 bases. Here the CDR3 reads CASSQDSSASGSRNEQFF. The CDR3 DNA reads TGCGCCAGCAGCCAAGATTCGTCGGCTAGCGGGAGTCGTAATGAGCAGTTCTTC.

The gene calls are TRBV5-1 and TRBJ1-5, with 8 bases fitting TRBD1. From germline, CDR1 is SGHRS and CDR2 YFSETQ. With V trimmed by 0 bases and J by 3 bases, 5 bases remained unmatched. The CDR3 has 16 amino acids. DNA for the CDR3: TGCGCCAGCAGCTTGGGATCAGGGGGCACCAATCAGCCCCAGCATTTT. Translation gives CASSLGSGGTNQPQHF.

The CDR3: CASSSDFGGTQYF. The CDR3 DNA follows: TGTGCCAGCAGTTCCGATTTCGGCGGTACGCAGTATTTT. This chain links TRBV6-2 or TRBV6-3 with TRBJ2-3; no reliable D call. V lost 4 bases, J lost 8 bases, and 13 bases lay in between. Germline CDR1 reads MNHEY; CDR2 reads SVGEGT. The CDR3 extends over 13 amino acids.

The chain employs TRBV11-3 and TRBJ2-7; D unclear. The CDR3 is 13 amino acids. CDR1 is SGHNT, CDR2 YENEEA, per germline. V was clipped by 2 bases and J by 3 bases, with 8 bases between them. CDR3 amino acids: CASSLKGFYEQYF. The DNA for the CDR3 is TGTGCCAGCAGCTTAAAGGGATTCTACGAGCAGTACTTC. Based on the CDR3 plus reference TRBV11-3 and TRBJ2-7, the full variable domain is EAGVVQSPRYKIIEKKQPVAFWCNPISGHNTLYWYLQNLGQGPELLIRYENEEAVDDSQLPKDRFSAERLKGVDSTLKIQPAELGDSAVYLCASSLKGFYEQYFGPGTRLTVT.

The chain joins TRBV9 to TRBJ2-1; TRBD2 aligns across 12 bases. V dropped 3 bases and J dropped 8; count of bases not matched to a gene: 9. Germline CDR1 is SGDLS and CDR2 is YYNGEE. The CDR3 has 16 amino acids. CDR3 nucleotide sequence: TGTGCCAGCAGCGCCCGGACTAGCGGGATGATGGATGAGCAGTTCTTC. It is translated as CASSARTSGMMDEQFF.

V is TRBV24-1 and J is TRBJ2-1, with no clear D. The J call may be in error: the DNA end matches TRBJ2-7 better. Germline V gene lookup returns CDR1 KGHDR and CDR2 SFDVKD. There are 11 residues in the CDR3. CDR3 DNA: TGTGCCACCAGTGATTTGCAAGAGCAGTACTTC. It is translated as CATSDLQEQYF.

Worth noting for this clonotype: The junction does not match germline at one end; this may be a read error. The chain carries TRBV12-3 or TRBV12-4 and TRBJ2-5; perhaps TRBD1 as D (5 bases). The CDR3 extends over 13 amino acids. The CDR3 DNA sequence: TGTGCCGGCAGTTTCAGGGCTCAAGAGACCCAGTACTTC. It is translated as CAGSFRAQETQYF.

The chain carries TRBV9 and TRBJ1-3, with D possibly being TRBD1 (6 bases). Looked up from germline, CDR1 is SGDLS and CDR2 is YYNGEE. V lost 3 bases and J 0 bases, leaving 13 bases between the germline ends. The CDR3 has 16 residues. Here the CDR3 reads CASSGQGSASGNTIYF. In nucleotides, the CDR3 is TGTGCCAGCAGCGGCCAGGGGTCCGCCTCTGGAAACACCATATATTTT.

The CDR3 region has the DNA TGTGCCAGCAGCCAAGGCCTAGCGGGAAGGTACGAGCAGTACTTC. Translated, it gives CASSQGLAGRYEQYF. This rearrangement joins TRBV3-1 to TRBJ2-7; 9 bases map to TRBD2. J was trimmed by 4 bases and V by 1 base; bases with no gene match: 5. The CDR3 has 15 amino acids. In germline, CDR1 is LGHDT, CDR2 YNNKEL (reference sequence).

This clonotype was counted once. The chain couples TRBV25-1 to TRBJ2-7; D not resolved. Germline assignment: CDR1 MGHDK and CDR2 SYGVNS. The CDR3 runs 13 residues. V lost 6 bases, J lost 3 bases, and 12 bases lay in between. CDR3 DNA: TGTGCCAGCAGCCCTGGGGTATTCTACGAGCAGTACTTC. This translates into CASSPGVFYEQYF.

The chain recombines TRBV9 with TRBJ2-7, with 7 bases lining up with TRBD1. V dropped 3 bases and J dropped 2; count of bases not matched to a gene: 5. Germline V gene data show CDR1 as SGDLS and CDR2 as YYNGEE. The CDR3 loop spans 14 amino acids. Here the CDR3 DNA reads TGTGCCAGCAGCGGACGGGACAGCACCTACGAGCAGTACTTC. This translates into CASSGRDSTYEQYF.

The chain couples TRBV7-9 to TRBJ2-7; D uncertain. This CDR3 contains 16 residues. V lost 6 bases and J lost 6, with 24 bases in between. In germline, CDR1 is SEHNR, CDR2 FQNEAQ (reference sequence). CDR3 amino acids: CASSRTPGPQASEQYF. The CDR3 region has the DNA TGTGCCAGCAGTCGAACTCCCGGGCCGCAAGCCTCCGAGCAGTACTTC.

This chain links TRBV5-6 with TRBJ2-1; D not resolved. Germline CDR1 SGHDT, CDR2 YYEEEE. This CDR3 contains 16 residues. The V end was cut by 1 base, the J end by 3 bases, with 14 bases between. CDR3 sequence (DNA): TGTGCCAGCAGCTTGAAACACGGAGTGGACTACAATGAGCAGTTCTTC. Encoded protein: CASSLKHGVDYNEQFF.

V gene TRBV6-2 or TRBV6-3 combines with J gene TRBJ2-3, with TRBD2 matching over 14 bases. Germline V gives CDR1 MNHEY, CDR2 SVGEGT. With V trimmed by 5 bases and J by 1 base, 8 bases remained unmatched. This CDR3 comprises 18 residues. The CDR3 sequence: CASSPPGLAGDGTDTQYF. The CDR3 coding sequence is TGTGCCAGCAGTCCTCCGGGACTAGCGGGAGACGGCACAGATACGCAGTATTTT.

The chain employs TRBV6-1 and TRBJ1-4; D gene uncertain. In germline, CDR1 is MNHNS, CDR2 SASEGT. The CDR3 spans 12 residues. Trimming took off 9 bases at V and 8 bases at J, with 13 bases between the two ends. The CDR3 here is CASRTDEEKLFF. The CDR3 coding sequence is TGTGCCAGTAGGACGGACGAGGAAAAACTGTTTTTT.

This clonotype was counted between two and nine times. V usage is TRBV6-6 and J usage is TRBJ2-5, with D unresolved. Per the germline V gene, CDR1 is MNHNY and CDR2 is SVGAGI (reference sequence). This CDR3 comprises 14 residues. The ends were cut back, 6 bases at V and 1 base at J, with 12 bases in the middle. CDR3 nucleotide sequence: TGTGCCAGCAGCCTCCTTTGGGCCCAAGAGACCCAGTACTTC. Amino acids: CASSLLWAQETQYF.

As regards this clonotype: The junction shows a germline mismatch at one end, possibly a read error. The chain carries TRBV20-1 and TRBJ1-4, with 8 bases aligning to TRBD1. Per germline, CDR1 DFQATT and CDR2 SNEGSKA (reference sequence). The CDR3 is made up of 15 amino acids. CDR3 sequence reads: CSASRLAGGWEKRFF. CDR3 DNA: TGCAGTGCTTCACGGCTCGCAGGGGGCTGGGAAAAACGGTTTTTT.

The chain recombines TRBV29-1 with TRBJ2-7; 13 bases match TRBD2. The CDR3 runs to 18 residues. V lost 1 base, J lost 1 base, and 10 bases stayed unmatched. The germline gives CDR1 SQVTM, CDR2 ANQGSEA. CDR3 region: CSVEARGLAGERSYEQYF. Written as DNA, the CDR3 is TGCAGCGTTGAAGCTCGAGGACTAGCGGGAGAGAGGTCCTACGAGCAGTACTTC.

This chain links TRBV9 with TRBJ2-5; 10 bases agree with TRBD2. The CDR3 extends over 16 amino acids. Germline CDR1 reads SGDLS; CDR2 reads YYNGEE. The junction had 8 bases not matched to a gene; V was cut back by 4 bases and J by 2 bases. As DNA, the CDR3 is TGTGCCAGCAGCCCCCGTGGGACTAGCGCGCAAGAGACCCAGTACTTC. The encoded protein is CASSPRGTSAQETQYF.

This rearrangement joins TRBV12-3 or TRBV12-4 to TRBJ2-3; D is possibly TRBD1 or TRBD2 (5 bases each). CDR3 size: 11 residues. The V end was cut by 7 bases, the J end by 6 bases, with 8 bases between. The CDR3 loop reads CASTWGDTQYF. CDR3 nucleotide sequence: TGTGCCAGCACCTGGGGGGATACGCAGTATTTT.

This chain connects TRBV7-2 to TRBJ2-3, with a possible D match to TRBD2 (6 bases). The CDR3 sequence is 15 residues long. Germline V gene data show CDR1 as SGHTA and CDR2 as FQGNSA. The V and J ends lost 6 bases and 3 bases respectively, with 16 bases between them. Here the CDR3 DNA reads TGTGCCAGCAGACTTAGAGCGGGTGCAACAGATACGCAGTATTTT. Encoded protein: CASRLRAGATDTQYF.

The rearrangement links TRBV13 to TRBJ2-7; D ambiguous. The V end lost 1 base, the J end lost 2 bases, and 9 bases lay between the germline ends. CDR3 length: 14 amino acids. Germline-derived CDR1 and CDR2 are PRHDT and FYEKMQ (reference sequence). CDR3 protein: CASSLAGAAYEQYF. The DNA of the CDR3 is TGTGCCAGCAGCTTAGCCGGAGCCGCCTACGAGCAGTACTTC.